This T cell receptor beta chain emerged from a study of technical replicates of blood from a handful of donors. Here immunoSEQ multiplex PCR was the method, and the copy in TCRdb shows in-frame clones only, minus some. Of 60,000 to 90,000 clones in the sample, 95% are singletons; the top ten hold 0.24%. The CDR3 is 11 residues long. The germline V gene encodes CDR1 SNHLY and CDR2 FYNNEI. V was pared by 7 bases and J by 9 bases, with 2 bases of the junction left unmatched. The V and J genes are TRBV2 and TRBJ2-1; 8 nucleotides match TRBD2. The sample comprised T cells isolated from PBMCs. This clonotype was obtained from a human donor in good health. In nucleotides, the CDR3 is TGTGCCAGCATCCGGGGGGGTGAGCAGTTCTTC. Amino acids: CASIRGGEQFF.